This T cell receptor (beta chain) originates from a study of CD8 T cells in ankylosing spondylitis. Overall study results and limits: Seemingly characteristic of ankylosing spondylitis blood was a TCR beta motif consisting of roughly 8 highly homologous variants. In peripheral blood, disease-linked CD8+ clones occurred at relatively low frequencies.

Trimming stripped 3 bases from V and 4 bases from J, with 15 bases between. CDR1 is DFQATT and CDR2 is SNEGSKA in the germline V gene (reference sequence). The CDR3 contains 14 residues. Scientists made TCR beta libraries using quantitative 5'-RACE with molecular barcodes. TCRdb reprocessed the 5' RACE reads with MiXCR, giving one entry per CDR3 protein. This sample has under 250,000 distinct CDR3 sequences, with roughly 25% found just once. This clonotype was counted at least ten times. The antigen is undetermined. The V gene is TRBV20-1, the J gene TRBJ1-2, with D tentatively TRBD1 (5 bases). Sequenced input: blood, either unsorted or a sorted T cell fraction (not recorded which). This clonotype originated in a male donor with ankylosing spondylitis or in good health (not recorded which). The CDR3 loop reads CSARDTPARYGYTF. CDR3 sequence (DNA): TGCAGTGCTAGGGACACACCGGCCCGCTATGGCTACACCTTC.